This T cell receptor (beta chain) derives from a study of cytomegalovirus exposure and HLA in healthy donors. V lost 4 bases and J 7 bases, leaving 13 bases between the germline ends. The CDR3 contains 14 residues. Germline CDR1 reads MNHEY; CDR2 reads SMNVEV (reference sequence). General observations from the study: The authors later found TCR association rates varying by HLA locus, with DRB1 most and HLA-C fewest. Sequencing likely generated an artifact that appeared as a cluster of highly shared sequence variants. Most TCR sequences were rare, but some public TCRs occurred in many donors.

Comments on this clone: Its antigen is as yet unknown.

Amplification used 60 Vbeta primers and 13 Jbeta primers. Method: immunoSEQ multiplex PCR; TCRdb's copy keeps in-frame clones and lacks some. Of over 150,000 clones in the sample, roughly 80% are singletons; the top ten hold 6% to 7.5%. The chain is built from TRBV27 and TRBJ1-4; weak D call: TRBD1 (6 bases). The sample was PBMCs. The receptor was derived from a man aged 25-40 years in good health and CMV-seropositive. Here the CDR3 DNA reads TGTGCCAGCAGTTCTGGGGGGGCGGTTGAAAAACTGTTTTTT. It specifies CASSSGGAVEKLFF.